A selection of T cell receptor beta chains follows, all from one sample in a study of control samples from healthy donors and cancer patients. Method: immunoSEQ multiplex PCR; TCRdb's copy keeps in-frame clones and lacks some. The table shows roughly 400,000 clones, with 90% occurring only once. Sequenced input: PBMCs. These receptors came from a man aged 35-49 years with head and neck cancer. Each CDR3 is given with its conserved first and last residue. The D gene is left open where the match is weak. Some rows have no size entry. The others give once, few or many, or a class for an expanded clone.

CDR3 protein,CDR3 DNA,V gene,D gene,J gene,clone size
CSARDRNTEAFF,TGCAGCGCCCGAGACAGGAACACTGAAGCTTTCTTT,TRBV29-1,.,TRBJ1-1,.
CATSSPTGRGQPQHF,TGTGCCACCAGCAGCCCGACGGGACGGGGACAGCCCCAGCATTTT,TRBV15,.,TRBJ1-5,.
CASTPQKDLYNEQFF,TGTGCCAGTACCCCCCAGAAGGACTTATACAATGAGCAGTTCTTC,TRBV19,.,TRBJ2-1,.
CALRFAETNTGELFF,TGTGCCCTGAGGTTCGCAGAAACGAACACCGGGGAGCTGTTTTTT,TRBV30,.,TRBJ2-2,.
CASSLTIQGFDRSGANVLTF,TGTGCCAGCAGCTTAACTATACAGGGTTTTGACCGCTCTGGGGCCAACGTCCTGACTTTC,TRBV7-3,.,TRBJ2-6,.
CASSVDMGQGIVIYEQYF,TGTGCCAGTAGTGTTGACATGGGACAGGGGATTGTGATCTACGAGCAGTACTTC,TRBV19,TRBD1,TRBJ2-7,.
CASRSLQAEGETQYF,TGTGCCAGCAGGTCCCTCCAAGCGGAGGGTGAGACCCAGTACTTC,TRBV7-2,.,TRBJ2-5,.
CASSLSLQPDIPKLGEKLFF,TGTGCCAGCAGTTTATCCCTACAACCAGACATACCCAAATTAGGGGAAAAACTGTTTTTT,TRBV28,.,TRBJ1-4,.
CASQTSSYNSPLHF,TGTGCCAGCCAGACCAGCTCCTATAATTCACCCCTCCACTTT,TRBV2,.,TRBJ1-6,.
CASSITKDSYEQYF,TGTGCCAGTAGTATAACTAAAGACTCCTACGAGCAGTACTTC,TRBV19,.,TRBJ2-7,.
CASSLFGVTSGALYYEQYF,TGTGCCAGCAGCTTGTTTGGGGTTACTAGCGGGGCCCTCTACTACGAGCAGTACTTC,TRBV5-6,TRBD2,TRBJ2-7,.
CASSITSGYNEQFF,TGTGCCAGCAGCATCACTAGCGGTTACAATGAGCAGTTCTTC,TRBV28,TRBD2,TRBJ2-1,.
CASSLGYGREGNQPQHF,TGTGCCAGCTCACTCGGCTACGGGCGGGAGGGCAATCAGCCCCAGCATTTT,TRBV18,.,TRBJ1-5,.
CASSDRGRGMLEQYF,TGTGCCAGCAGTGACAGGGGGCGCGGTATGCTTGAGCAGTACTTC,TRBV25-1,TRBD1,TRBJ2-7,once
CASSLDQGALGYTF,TGTGCCAGCAGCTTAGATCAGGGGGCTTTGGGCTACACCTTC,TRBV7-9,TRBD1,TRBJ1-2,.
CASSPRGQGANYGYTF,TGTGCCAGCAGTCCGCGCGGGCAGGGGGCAAACTATGGCTACACCTTC,TRBV28,TRBD1,TRBJ1-2,.
CASSGGPGLAGVDEQFF,TGTGCCAGCAGCGGGGGGCCGGGACTAGCGGGAGTAGATGAGCAGTTCTTC,TRBV7-3,TRBD2,TRBJ2-1,.
CASSMEHSGRGTSRQFF,TGTGCCAGTAGTATGGAACATAGCGGGAGGGGGACCAGTCGGCAGTTCTTC,TRBV19,TRBD2,TRBJ2-1,.
CASTLWGTANGGELFF,TGTGCCAGTACCCTCTGGGGGACAGCTAATGGAGGGGAGCTGTTTTTT,TRBV19,TRBD1,TRBJ2-2,.
CSVELGWGETQYF,TGCAGCGTTGAACTGGGGTGGGGGGAGACCCAGTACTTC,TRBV29-1,.,TRBJ2-5,.
CASYDSGGESYEQYF,TGCGCCAGCTATGATAGCGGGGGCGAATCCTACGAGCAGTACTTC,TRBV10-2,TRBD2,TRBJ2-7,.
CASSGRGSGGYYGYTF,TGTGCCAGCAGTGGGCGAGGATCGGGGGGATACTATGGCTACACCTTC,TRBV7-9,.,TRBJ1-2,.
CSVFGAGGQPQHF,TGCAGCGTTTTCGGGGCAGGGGGACAGCCCCAGCATTTT,TRBV29-1,TRBD1,TRBJ1-5,once
CATSDLENRARGVQETQYF,TGTGCCACCAGTGATTTGGAAAACAGGGCGAGGGGTGTCCAAGAGACCCAGTACTTC,TRBV24-1,.,TRBJ2-5,.
CASTYLDRDSYGYTF,TGTGCCAGCACCTATTTGGATCGGGACAGCTATGGCTACACCTTC,TRBV28,TRBD1,TRBJ1-2,.
CAISDTGRNEQFF,TGTGCCATCAGTGACACAGGGAGGAATGAGCAGTTCTTC,TRBV10-3,.,TRBJ2-1,.
CASSPPYQTNTEAFF,TGTGCCAGCTCACCACCTTATCAGACGAACACTGAAGCTTTCTTT,TRBV18,.,TRBJ1-1,.
CASSFGDAAYEQYF,TGCGCCAGCAGCTTCGGGGACGCAGCCTACGAGCAGTACTTC,TRBV5-1,.,TRBJ2-7,.
CASSPRDDGNYGYTF,TGTGCCAGCTCACCACGGGACGACGGAAACTATGGCTACACCTTC,TRBV18,.,TRBJ1-2,.
CASSLEAIPKTEAFF,TGTGCCAGCAGCTTAGAGGCCATTCCTAAGACTGAAGCTTTCTTT,TRBV7-9,.,TRBJ1-1,.
CASSYSGEGNQLQHF,TGTGCCAGCAGTTACTCTGGGGAGGGCAATCAGCTCCAGCATTTT,TRBV6-5,.,TRBJ1-5,.
CASREDRGMELFF,TGTGCCAGCAGGGAAGACAGGGGGATGGAGCTGTTTTTT,TRBV12-3/TRBV12-4,TRBD1,TRBJ2-2,.
CASRSRQGLEKLFF,TGTGCCAGTAGGTCCCGACAGGGATTGGAAAAACTGTTTTTT,TRBV19,TRBD1,TRBJ1-4,.
CASSKRVGGNEQFF,TGTGCCAGCAGTAAACGGGTGGGTGGCAATGAGCAGTTCTTC,TRBV6-5,.,TRBJ2-1,.
CASRPGENTEAFF,TGTGCCAGCAGACCAGGGGAGAACACTGAAGCTTTCTTT,TRBV3-1/TRBV3-2,.,TRBJ1-1,.
CASSLGHTAHATNEKLFF,TGTGCCAGCAGTTTAGGCCACACAGCCCATGCAACTAATGAAAAACTGTTTTTT,TRBV28,.,TRBJ1-4,.
CASSSSGPQTNTGELFF,TGTGCCAGCAGCTCCTCGGGACCTCAAACGAACACCGGGGAGCTGTTTTTT,TRBV7-9,.,TRBJ2-2,.
CASSLGGLEAFF,TGTGCCAGCAGCTTGGGTGGGTTAGAAGCTTTCTTT,TRBV5-6,.,TRBJ1-1,.
CAWSVSGTQPQHF,TGTGCCTGGAGTGTATCAGGTACTCAGCCCCAGCATTTT,TRBV30,.,TRBJ1-5,.
CASISPGYNEQFF,TGTGCCAGCATCTCTCCGGGGTACAATGAGCAGTTCTTC,TRBV6-5,.,TRBJ2-1,.
CASSPVRGASYNEQFF,TGTGCCAGCAGCCCCGTGAGGGGGGCTTCCTACAATGAGCAGTTCTTC,TRBV11-2,.,TRBJ2-1,.
CASSRGDTGEQYF,TGTGCCAGCAGCCGGGGGGACACAGGCGAGCAGTACTTC,TRBV5-4,.,TRBJ2-7,.
CASTRGGQGAHEQYF,TGCGCCAGCACCCGAGGGGGGCAGGGGGCCCACGAGCAGTACTTC,TRBV10-2,TRBD1,TRBJ2-7,.
CASSHPPTGGSTDTQYF,TGTGCCAGCAGCCACCCCCCGACAGGAGGAAGCACAGATACGCAGTATTTT,TRBV5-4,.,TRBJ2-3,.
CASSLEGTEYGYTF,TGCGCCAGCAGCTTGGAGGGGACAGAGTATGGCTACACCTTC,TRBV5-1,TRBD1,TRBJ1-2,.
CASSQGGAVGNQPQHF,TGTGCCAGCAGCCAAGGGGGGGCGGTTGGCAATCAGCCCCAGCATTTT,TRBV3-1/TRBV3-2,.,TRBJ1-5,.
CASSQPLSTNEKLFF,TGCGCCAGCAGCCAACCTCTTTCTACTAATGAAAAACTGTTTTTT,TRBV4-1,.,TRBJ1-4,.
CSASGTAYEQYF,TGCAGCGCGTCGGGGACGGCCTACGAGCAGTACTTC,TRBV29-1,.,TRBJ2-7,once
CASRNQGGTEAFF,TGCGCCAGCAGGAATCAGGGGGGGACTGAAGCTTTCTTT,TRBV5-1,TRBD1,TRBJ1-1,.
CASNLPDFSTDTQYF,TGTGCCAGCAACCTTCCCGACTTTAGCACAGATACGCAGTATTTT,TRBV7-9,.,TRBJ2-3,.
CASSKVGGNTEAFF,TGTGCCAGCAGCAAAGTGGGGGGCAACACTGAAGCTTTCTTT,TRBV21-1,.,TRBJ1-1,.
CASSPGTGAQPQHF,TGTGCCAGCAGCCCCGGGACAGGGGCCCAGCCCCAGCATTTT,TRBV3-1/TRBV3-2,TRBD1,TRBJ1-5,.
CASSSAWTDSYEQYF,TGTGCCAGCAGCTCCGCCTGGACAGACTCCTACGAGCAGTACTTC,TRBV11-2,.,TRBJ2-7,.
CASSYDNQPQHF,TGTGCCAGCAGTTACGACAATCAGCCCCAGCATTTT,TRBV6-2/TRBV6-3,.,TRBJ1-5,.
CASSPSPTMYNSPLHF,TGTGCCAGCAGCCCAAGTCCGACAATGTATAATTCACCCCTCCACTTT,TRBV3-1/TRBV3-2,.,TRBJ1-6,.
CASSPRDRVSEAFF,TGTGCCAGCAGTCCCCGGGACAGGGTATCGGAAGCTTTCTTT,TRBV28,TRBD1,TRBJ1-1,.
CASGRTSDSTDTQYF,TGTGCCAGCGGTAGGACTAGCGACTCCACAGATACGCAGTATTTT,TRBV19,TRBD2,TRBJ2-3,.
CASSRGTSVDTGELFF,TGTGCCAGCAGCCGTGGGACTAGCGTCGACACCGGGGAGCTGTTTTTT,TRBV7-3,TRBD2,TRBJ2-2,.
CASTKTGDVNEQYF,TGTGCCAGCACCAAGACAGGGGATGTTAACGAGCAGTACTTC,TRBV6-6,TRBD1,TRBJ2-7,few
CSVEGFMNTEAFF,TGCAGCGTTGAGGGGTTCATGAACACTGAAGCTTTCTTT,TRBV29-1,.,TRBJ1-1,.